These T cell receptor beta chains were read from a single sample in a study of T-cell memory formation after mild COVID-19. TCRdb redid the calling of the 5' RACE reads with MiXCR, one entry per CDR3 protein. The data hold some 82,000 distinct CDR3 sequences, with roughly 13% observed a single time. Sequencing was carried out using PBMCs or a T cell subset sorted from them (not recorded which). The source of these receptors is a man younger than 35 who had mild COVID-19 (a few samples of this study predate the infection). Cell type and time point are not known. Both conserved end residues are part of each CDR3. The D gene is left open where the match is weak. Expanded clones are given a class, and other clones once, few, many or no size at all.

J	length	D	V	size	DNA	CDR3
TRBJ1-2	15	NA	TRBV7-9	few	TGTGCCAGCAGCTGGGGGCCTGGCAGGGGCTATGGCTACACCTTC	CASSWGPGRGYGYTF
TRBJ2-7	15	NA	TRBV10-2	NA	TGCGCCAGCAGTGGGAGAAGGACGGACTCCTACGAGCAGTACTTC	CASSGRRTDSYEQYF
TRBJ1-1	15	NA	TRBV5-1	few	TGCGCCAGCAGTTCGGAGGGTCAGGGTGCGAGTGAAGCTTTCTTT	CASSSEGQGASEAFF
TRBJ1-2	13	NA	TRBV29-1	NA	TGCAGCGCCCACCCTGCGGGGGGCAATGGCTACACCTTC	CSAHPAGGNGYTF
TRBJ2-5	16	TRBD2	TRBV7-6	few	TGTGCCAGCAGCTTAGCTAGCGGGGGATCTCAAGAGACCCAGTACTTC	CASSLASGGSQETQYF
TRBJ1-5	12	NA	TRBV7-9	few	TGTGCCAGCAGTTACATGGAACAGCCCCAGCATTTT	CASSYMEQPQHF
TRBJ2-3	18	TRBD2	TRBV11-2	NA	TGTGCCAGCAGCTCCCGCGGGTCGATAGCGGGGGTCACAGATACGCAGTATTTT	CASSSRGSIAGVTDTQYF
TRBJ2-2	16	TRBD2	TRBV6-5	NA	TGTGCCAGCAGTCCCCTGGGACTAGACCAAACCGGGGAGCTGTTTTTT	CASSPLGLDQTGELFF
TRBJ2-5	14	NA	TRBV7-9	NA	TGTGCCAGCAGCCCCCCGGGGGGCCTGGAGACCCAGTACTTC	CASSPPGGLETQYF
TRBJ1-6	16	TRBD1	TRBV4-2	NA	TGTGCCAGCAGCCAAGCTCTCAGGGGGTGGAATTCACCCCTCCACTTT	CASSQALRGWNSPLHF
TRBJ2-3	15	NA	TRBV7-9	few	TGTGCCAGCAGCTTTGAGGGGGGGGGCACAGATACGCAGTATTTT	CASSFEGGGTDTQYF
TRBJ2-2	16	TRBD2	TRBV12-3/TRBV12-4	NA	TGTGCCAGCAGTTTCGGCCTAGCGGGGAACACCGGGGAGCTGTTTTTT	CASSFGLAGNTGELFF
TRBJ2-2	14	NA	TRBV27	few	TGTGCCAGCAGTTTATCGGGCGGAATCGGGGAGCTGTTTTTT	CASSLSGGIGELFF
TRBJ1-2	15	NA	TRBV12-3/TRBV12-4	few	TGTGCCAGCAGTTACAACCAACGCAAAGACTATGGCTACACCTTC	CASSYNQRKDYGYTF
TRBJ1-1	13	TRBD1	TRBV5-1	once	TGCGCCAGCCGTACAGGGGCAGTCACTGAAGCTTTCTTT	CASRTGAVTEAFF
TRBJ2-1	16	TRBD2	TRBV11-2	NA	TGTGCCAGCAGGCCTCTAGCGGGGGGATCCTACAATGAGCAGTTCTTC	CASRPLAGGSYNEQFF
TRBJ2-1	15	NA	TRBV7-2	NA	TGTGCCAGCAGCTTAGAACTTGGGCCTAGGGCTGAGCAGTTCTTC	CASSLELGPRAEQFF
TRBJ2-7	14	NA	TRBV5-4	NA	TGTGCCAGCAGCCCAGGCGGGGTCTCCTACGAGCAGTACTTC	CASSPGGVSYEQYF
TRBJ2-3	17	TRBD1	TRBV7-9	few	TGTGCCAGCAGCTTATGGTCTGGACAGGGACTGACAGATACGCAGTATTTT	CASSLWSGQGLTDTQYF
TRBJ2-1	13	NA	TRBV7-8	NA	TGTGCCAGCAGCTTAGGGTTAAGAGATGAGCAGTTCTTC	CASSLGLRDEQFF
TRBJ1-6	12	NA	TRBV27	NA	TGTGCAACGCGGGTAGGGAATTCACCCCTCCACTTT	CATRVGNSPLHF
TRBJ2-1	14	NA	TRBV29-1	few	TGCAGCGTTGAAGATCGGCCCGTTTACAATGAGCAGTTCTTC	CSVEDRPVYNEQFF
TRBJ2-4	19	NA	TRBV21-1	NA	TGTGCCAGCAGCACCCACCGGGACGGCGGTGGAGAGGCCAAAAACATTCAGTACTTC	CASSTHRDGGGEAKNIQYF
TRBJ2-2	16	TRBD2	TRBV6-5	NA	TGTGCCAGCAGTGTAGCGGGGGGGCCATTCACCGGGGAGCTGTTTTTT	CASSVAGGPFTGELFF
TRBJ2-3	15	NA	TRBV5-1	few	TGCGCCAGCAGCGTTCTCAGGGATTCTTCGGATACGCAGTATTTT	CASSVLRDSSDTQYF
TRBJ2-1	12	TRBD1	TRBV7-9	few	TGTGCCAGCAGCCCCTTGACAGGGGAGCAGTTCTTC	CASSPLTGEQFF
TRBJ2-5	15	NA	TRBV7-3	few	TGTGCCAGCAGCTTAGAGCCAGGCCTCCAAGAGACCCAGTACTTC	CASSLEPGLQETQYF
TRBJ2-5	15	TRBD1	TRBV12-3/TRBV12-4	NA	TGTGCCAGCAGTGGGACAGGGGGAGGACAAGAGACCCAGTACTTC	CASSGTGGGQETQYF
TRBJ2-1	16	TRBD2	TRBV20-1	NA	TGCAGTGCTAGAGATCTGCTAGCGGGGAGGCTCAATGAGCAGTTCTTC	CSARDLLAGRLNEQFF
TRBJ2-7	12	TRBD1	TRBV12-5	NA	TGTGCTAGTGGTTTACCGGGACAGGGGTTGTACTTC	CASGLPGQGLYF
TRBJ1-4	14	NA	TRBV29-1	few	TGCAGCGTTGAAGAGGCAGGGAGGAATGAAAAACTGTTTTTT	CSVEEAGRNEKLFF
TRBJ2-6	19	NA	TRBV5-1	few	TGCGCCAGCAGCTTGGGGCTGGGGGTATTCGTCTCTGGGGCCAACGTCCTGACTTTC	CASSLGLGVFVSGANVLTF
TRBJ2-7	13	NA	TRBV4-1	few	TGCGCCAGCAGCCAAGCTTGGGGAGGCGAGCAGTACTTC	CASSQAWGGEQYF
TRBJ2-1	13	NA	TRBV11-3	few	TGTGCCAGCAGCTTTAGGTCCGGCAATGAGCAGTTCTTC	CASSFRSGNEQFF
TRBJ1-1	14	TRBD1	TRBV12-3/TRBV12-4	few	TGTGCCAGCAGGCCGACAGGGTTAAACACTGAAGCTTTCTTT	CASRPTGLNTEAFF
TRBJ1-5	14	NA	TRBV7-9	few	TGTGCCAGCAGCTTGGATTCCGGGGCTTCGACCCAGCATTTT	CASSLDSGASTQHF
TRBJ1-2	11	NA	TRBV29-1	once	TGCAGCGTTTACGGGATGTATGGCTACACCTTC	CSVYGMYGYTF
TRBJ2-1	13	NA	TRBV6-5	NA	TGTGCCAGCAGGCCGATCGGTGGCTGGGAGCAGTTCTTC	CASRPIGGWEQFF
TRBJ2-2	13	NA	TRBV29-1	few	TGCAGCGCCTTTACACCGGTCACCGGGGAGCTGTTTTTT	CSAFTPVTGELFF
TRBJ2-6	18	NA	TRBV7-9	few	TGTGCCAGCAGCTTAACCCTCTTGCTTGACTCTGGGGCCAACGTCCTGACTTTC	CASSLTLLLDSGANVLTF
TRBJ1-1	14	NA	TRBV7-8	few	TGTGCCAGCAGCTTAGCACAGTCGAACACTGAAGCTTTCTTT	CASSLAQSNTEAFF
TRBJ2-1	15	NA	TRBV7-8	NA	TGTGCCAGCAGCCGCCGACTCAGCTCCTACAATGAGCAGTTCTTC	CASSRRLSSYNEQFF
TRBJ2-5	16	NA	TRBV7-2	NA	TGTGCCAGCAGCGCCGGGGACACAGGGGGGGAAGAGACCCAGTACTTC	CASSAGDTGGEETQYF
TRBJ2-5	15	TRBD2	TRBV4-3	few	TGCGCCAGCAGCCAAGGAGGGACTAGCGAAGAGACCCAGTACTTC	CASSQGGTSEETQYF
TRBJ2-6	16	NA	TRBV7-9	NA	TGTGCCAGCAGACTCCCTTGGGACTCTGGGGCCAACGTCCTGACTTTC	CASRLPWDSGANVLTF